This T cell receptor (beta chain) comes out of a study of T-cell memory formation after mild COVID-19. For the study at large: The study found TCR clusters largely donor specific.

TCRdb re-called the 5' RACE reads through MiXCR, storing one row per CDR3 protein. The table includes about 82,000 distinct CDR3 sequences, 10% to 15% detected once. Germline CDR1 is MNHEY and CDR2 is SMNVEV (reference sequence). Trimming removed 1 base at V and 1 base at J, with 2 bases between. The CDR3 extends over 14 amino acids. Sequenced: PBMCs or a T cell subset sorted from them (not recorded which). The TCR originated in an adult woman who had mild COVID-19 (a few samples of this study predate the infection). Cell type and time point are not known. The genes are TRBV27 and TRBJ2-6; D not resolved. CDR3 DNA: TGTGCCAGCAGTTTATTGTCTGGGGCCAACGTCCTGACTTTC. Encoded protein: CASSLLSGANVLTF.